One and the same sample provided the 30 T cell receptor beta chains below, sequenced in a study of blood T cells in healthy people across ages (dated by TCRdb to 2014 to 2015). Receptor libraries were prepared by 5' RACE. The reads were generated on an Illumina HiSeq 2500. The second PCR ran for roughly 6 to 11 cycles and used a J-beta primer mix along with a sample-barcoded 5' primer. The public reads were quality trimmed at Q25 with fastp and then assembled into clones with MiXCR by TCRdb, keeping productive beta chains. Identical CDR3 protein sequences are pooled into one entry, listed with their most common genes and DNA. The sample records some 930,000 distinct CDR3 sequences, 25% to 35% of which are singletons. Roughly 10% of the sample is taken by the ten largest. This same sample was also taken into another study, of T cells of mothers and their children.

The material sequenced was blood. These receptors all stem from a woman aged 40 to 50 in good health.

This clonotype appeared many times. This sequence joins TRBV6-1 and TRBJ2-7; a possible D gene is TRBD1 (5 bases). The CDR3 spans 16 residues. Trimming left V 2 bases short and J 0 bases short, with 14 bases between. CDR1 is MNHNS and CDR2 is SASEGT in the germline V gene. The CDR3 protein is CASSERRGISSYEQYF. CDR3 DNA sequence: TGTGCCAGCAGTGAAAGAAGGGGAATTAGCTCCTACGAGCAGTACTTC.

As DNA, the CDR3 is TGTGCCAGCAGCCGACAGGCGGACACTGAAGCTTTCTTT. Protein product: CASSRQADTEAFF. This chain joins TRBV7-9 and TRBJ1-1; D is perhaps TRBD1 (6 bases). V was pared by 5 bases and J by 3 bases, with 10 bases between. The germline CDR1 and CDR2 sequences are SEHNR and FQNEAQ (reference sequence). This CDR3 contains 13 residues.

The chain employs TRBV20-1 and TRBJ2-7; 9 nucleotides agree with TRBD2. Trimming cost V 3 bases and J 3 bases; bases outside gene matches: 12. This CDR3 is built from 16 residues. Germline values: CDR1 DFQATT, CDR2 SNEGSKA (reference sequence). CDR3 sequence: CSARTFLAGIYYEQYF. In nucleotides, the CDR3 is TGCAGTGCTAGGACTTTCCTAGCGGGGATATACTACGAGCAGTACTTC.

In its sample, this clonotype was seen many times. V is TRBV28 and J is TRBJ2-7; 9 bases are a match to TRBD1. The germline gives CDR1 MDHEN, CDR2 SYDVKM. The junction had 5 bases not matched to a gene; V was cut back by 4 bases and J by 1 base. This CDR3 region has 15 residues. For the CDR3, the DNA is TGTGCCAGCAGTTCGGGCGGGACAGGGTCCTACGAGCAGTACTTC. Its protein product is CASSSGGTGSYEQYF.

A few counts support this clonotype. Germline is not matched at one junction end, which may reflect a read error. CDR3 bases: TGTGCCAGCAGTTACAGGACAGGCTATGACTACACCTTC. It translates to CASSYRTGYDYTF. The rearrangement uses TRBV6-5 and TRBJ1-2, with TRBD1 matching 7 bases. CDR1 and CDR2 (germline): MNHEY, SVGAGI. The CDR3 sequence is 13 residues long.

V and J are TRBV18 and TRBJ1-5, with TRBD1 as a possible D gene (5 bases). Germline CDR1 is KGHSH and CDR2 is LQKENI. This CDR3 is built from 15 residues. The ends were cut back, 3 bases at V and 3 bases at J, with 12 bases in the middle. CDR3 residues: CASSPGRTSNQPQHF. CDR3 DNA sequence: TGTGCCAGCTCACCGGGACGAACTTCCAATCAGCCCCAGCATTTT.

This clonotype was picked up a small number of times. The chain recombines TRBV15 with TRBJ2-2, with D possibly matching TRBD2 (6 bases). The CDR3 totals 14 residues. Germline V gene data show CDR1 as LNHNV and CDR2 as YYDKDF (reference sequence). Trimming stripped 0 bases from V and 9 bases from J, with 11 bases between. The CDR3 spells CATSREARGRELFF. In nucleotides, the CDR3 is TGTGCCACCAGCAGAGAAGCGCGGGGCCGGGAGCTGTTTTTT.

This clonotype was picked up many times. The chain employs TRBV6-6 and TRBJ2-5; D perhaps matches TRBD2 (6 bases). CDR1 and CDR2 from the germline V gene are MNHNY and SVGAGI (reference sequence). Trimming took 7 bases from V and 4 from J, leaving 22 bases between them. The CDR3 sequence is 16 residues long. The CDR3 reads CASTPRRGSETETQYF. In DNA, the CDR3 is TGTGCCAGCACCCCTAGGAGGGGCAGTGAAACAGAGACCCAGTACTTC.

This clonotype was observed once. A read error is possible here, since a much larger clone lies one base away. The genes are TRBV7-9 and TRBJ2-5, with D tentatively TRBD1 (5 bases). The CDR3 is 12 amino acids. CDR1 SEHNR and CDR2 FQNEAQ come from the germline V gene (reference sequence). V was pared by 3 bases and J by 11 bases, with 13 bases between. The CDR3 bases are TGTGCCAGCAGCTTTCGCAGGGTCCGGCAGTACTTC. Protein product: CASSFRRVRQYF.

In its sample, this clonotype was seen a few times. The rearrangement links TRBV7-9 to TRBJ2-3; D is ambiguous. The CDR3 runs to 15 residues. Germline V CDR1 and CDR2: SEHNR, FQNEAQ (reference sequence). Trimming shortened V by 5 bases and J by 2 bases, and 14 bases separated the two germline ends. The CDR3 loop reads CASSLGFVITDTQYF. The CDR3 nucleotides are TGTGCCAGCAGCCTCGGATTTGTAATCACAGATACGCAGTATTTT.

The gene calls are TRBV6-2 or TRBV6-3 and TRBJ2-5; the D is unclear. The CDR3 runs to 12 residues. With 10 bases removed from V and 5 bases from J, the gap between germline ends came to 14 bases. Germline V gene data show CDR1 as MNHEY and CDR2 as SVGEGT. In DNA form, the CDR3 reads TGTGCCACTACGTGGCTCGGGGAGACCCAGTACTTC. Translating it yields CATTWLGETQYF.

This clonotype was picked up a small number of times. This clone may be a read error of a much larger clone one base away. The chain joins TRBV24-1 to TRBJ2-6; TRBD1 might be the D (5 bases). The CDR3 is 15 amino acids. Germline V gives CDR1 KGHDR, CDR2 SFDVKD. CDR3 region: CATSDRAPGANVRTF. CDR3 bases: TGTGCCACCAGTGACAGGGCTCCTGGGGCCAACGTCCGGACTTTC.

Concerning this clonotype itself: Compared with germline, one end of the junction differs, possibly owing to a read error. The V and J genes are TRBV3-1 and TRBJ2-1, with D tentatively TRBD1 or TRBD2 (6 bases each). Germline CDR1 reads LGHDT; CDR2 reads YNNKEL (reference sequence). This CDR3 region has 16 residues. The CDR3 DNA is TGTGCCAGCAACCAAGGGGGGCTGAGCTCCTACAATGAGCAGTTCTTC. Its protein is CASNQGGLSSYNEQFF.

The rearrangement links TRBV7-3 to TRBJ2-5; 16 bases align to TRBD2. The CDR3 loop spans 19 amino acids. Germline CDR1 SGHTA, CDR2 FQGTGA. V dropped 3 bases and J dropped 1; count of bases not matched to a gene: 8. CDR3 loop: CASSLGLAGGPRSQETQYF. Here the CDR3 DNA reads TGTGCCAGCAGCTTGGGACTAGCGGGGGGGCCTAGGAGCCAAGAGACCCAGTACTTC. Full variable domain (remainder filled in from reference TRBV7-3 and TRBJ2-5): GAGVSQTPSNKVTEKGKYVELRCDPISGHTALYWYRQSLGQGPEFLIYFQGTGAADDSGLPNDRFFAVRPEGSVSTLKIQRTERGDSAVYLCASSLGLAGGPRSQETQYFGPGTRLLVL.

About this clonotype itself: One end of the junction fails to match germline, which may point to a read error. V is TRBV29-1 and J is TRBJ2-6; tentatively, D is TRBD1 (6 bases). The CDR3 is made up of 16 amino acids. Looked up from germline, CDR1 is SQVTM and CDR2 is ANQGSEA. CDR3 nucleotides: TGCAGCGTTGAGAGCAGGGGACCCTCTGAGGCCAACGTCCTGACTTTC. Translating gives CSVESRGPSEANVLTF.

This chain links TRBV7-9 with TRBJ1-2, with D unresolved. V lost 9 bases to trimming and J lost 5 bases, with 13 bases between them. The germline CDR1 and CDR2 sequences are SEHNR and FQNEAQ (reference sequence). The length of the CDR3 is 12 residues. DNA of the CDR3: TGTGCCAGTTCAATCCGGGAATATGGCTACACCTTC. It is translated as CASSIREYGYTF.

The DNA of the CDR3 is TGCAGCGTTGGGCTAAACAGGGCCACTGAAGCTTTCTTT. Amino acids: CSVGLNRATEAFF. The chain employs TRBV29-1 and TRBJ1-1; perhaps TRBD1 as D (6 bases). The CDR3 runs 13 residues. V was shortened by 4 bases and J by 4 bases, with 13 bases between the two germline ends. The V gene's germline CDR1 is SQVTM and CDR2 ANQGSEA.

Many counts were recorded for this clonotype. CDR3 DNA: TGTGCCAGCAGCGTAGGGCAGAACTATGGCTACACCTTC. Its protein is CASSVGQNYGYTF. This chain connects TRBV9 to TRBJ1-2, with unresolved D. Germline lookup yields CDR1 SGDLS and CDR2 YYNGEE. Trimming cost V 0 bases and J 2 bases, with 5 bases left between them. The CDR3 is 13 residues long.

V gene TRBV2 combines with J gene TRBJ2-2, with D hard to call. This CDR3 comprises 13 residues. V lost 3 bases and J 5 bases, leaving 7 bases between the germline ends. Germline lookup yields CDR1 SNHLY and CDR2 FYNNEI. CDR3 loop: CASSDPETGELFF. The CDR3 bases are TGTGCCAGCAGTGATCCTGAAACCGGGGAGCTGTTTTTT.

This clonotype was observed a few times. V is TRBV7-6 and J is TRBJ1-5; TRBD1 might be the D (5 bases). Germline CDR1 and CDR2: SGHVS and FNYEAQ. Trimming pared 5 bases from V and 5 bases from J, leaving 7 bases between. The CDR3 extends over 12 amino acids. The DNA of the CDR3 is TGTGCCAGCAGCCAGGGACATCAGCCCCAGCATTTT. Residues: CASSQGHQPQHF.

The chain combines TRBV2 with TRBJ2-7, with D possibly TRBD1 on 6 matching bases. The germline gives CDR1 SNHLY, CDR2 FYNNEI. This CDR3 contains 16 residues. V was cut by 10 bases and J by 0 bases, with 22 bases left in between. Here the CDR3 DNA reads TGTGCCAACACTCGAGGTAACAGGGCTTACTCCTACGAGCAGTACTTC. Translation gives CANTRGNRAYSYEQYF.

V and J are TRBV20-1 and TRBJ2-1; 12 bases are shared with TRBD2. V trimming: 0 bases; J trimming: 10 bases; junction bases outside the gene matches: 13. Germline V CDR1 and CDR2: DFQATT, SNEGSKA (reference sequence). The CDR3 extends over 17 amino acids. Here the CDR3 DNA reads TGCAGTGCTAGAGATTTGGGGGCTAGCGGGGGGGCGCGGGAGCAGTTCTTC. This sequence encodes CSARDLGASGGAREQFF.

The J gene is TRBJ2-1, the V gene TRBV2; 9 nucleotides align to TRBD2. In germline, CDR1 is SNHLY, CDR2 FYNNEI. The CDR3 is made up of 14 amino acids. V lost 4 bases to trimming and J lost 6 bases; unmatched junction nucleotides: 4. This chain's CDR3 is CASSGLAGLNEQFF. CDR3 DNA: TGTGCCAGCAGTGGCCTAGCGGGGCTCAATGAGCAGTTCTTC.

This chain joins TRBV18 and TRBJ1-1, with TRBD1 matching 7 bases. J gave up 10 bases and V 3 bases, and 11 bases lay outside the gene matches. Germline CDR1 reads KGHSH; CDR2 reads LQKENI. CDR3 length: 14 amino acids. The DNA for the CDR3 is TGTGCCAGCTCACCCGAGACAGGGTCGTCTCCAGCTTTCTTT. This gives the protein CASSPETGSSPAFF.

The rearrangement links TRBV7-6 to TRBJ2-3; D is perhaps TRBD2 (5 bases). CDR3 length: 12 amino acids. Trimming pared 6 bases from V and 11 bases from J, leaving 15 bases between. Germline-derived CDR1 and CDR2 are SGHVS and FNYEAQ. CDR3 sequence (DNA): TGTGCCAGCAGTTCTCTAGCAAACGGGCAGTATTTT. It yields the protein CASSSLANGQYF.

The V and J genes are TRBV20-1 and TRBJ2-1; no firm D call. Germline lookup yields CDR1 DFQATT and CDR2 SNEGSKA (reference sequence). This CDR3 region has 15 residues. V dropped 0 bases and J dropped 3 bases, with 12 bases sitting between them. In nucleotides, the CDR3 is TGCAGTGCTAGAGAGGTAGTGTTGCTCTACAATGAGCAGTTCTTC. It codes for CSAREVVLLYNEQFF.

The rearrangement links TRBV28 to TRBJ1-1; D remains ambiguous. The CDR3 is 15 amino acids. V lost 2 bases to trimming and J lost 2 bases, with 12 bases between them. Looked up from germline, CDR1 is MDHEN and CDR2 is SYDVKM. CDR3 nucleotides: TGTGCCAGCAGTTTACCGGGAACGAGCAACACTGAAGCTTTCTTT. Its protein product is CASSLPGTSNTEAFF.

There are a few counts of this clonotype. The genes are TRBV10-3 and TRBJ1-4; D may be TRBD1 (6 bases). Germline V gene data show CDR1 as ENHRY and CDR2 as SYGVKD. V lost 0 bases to trimming and J lost 5 bases, with 13 bases between them. The CDR3 runs 16 residues. The CDR3 loop reads CAISESGGGPNEKLFF. CDR3 bases: TGTGCCATCAGTGAGTCCGGTGGGGGGCCGAATGAAAAACTGTTTTTT.

This sequence joins TRBV7-2 and TRBJ2-1; 9 positions agree with TRBD2. With 7 bases clipped from V and 7 bases from J, the junction kept 14 bases outside the gene matches. Looked up from germline, CDR1 is SGHTA and CDR2 is FQGNSA. The CDR3 consists of 16 residues. CDR3 in amino acids: CASIDTGTSRFNEQFF. As DNA, the CDR3 is TGTGCCAGCATCGACACTGGGACTAGCAGGTTTAATGAGCAGTTCTTC.

The V gene is TRBV5-1, the J gene TRBJ2-3; 9 bases map to TRBD1. This CDR3 comprises 16 residues. Trimming at V came to 4 bases and at J to 3 bases, leaving 9 bases not matched to a gene. CDR1 is SGHRS and CDR2 is YFSETQ in the germline V gene. This CDR3 is CASSTGGTGMTDTQYF. CDR3 nucleotide sequence: TGCGCCAGCAGCACCGGCGGGACAGGGATGACAGATACGCAGTATTTT.